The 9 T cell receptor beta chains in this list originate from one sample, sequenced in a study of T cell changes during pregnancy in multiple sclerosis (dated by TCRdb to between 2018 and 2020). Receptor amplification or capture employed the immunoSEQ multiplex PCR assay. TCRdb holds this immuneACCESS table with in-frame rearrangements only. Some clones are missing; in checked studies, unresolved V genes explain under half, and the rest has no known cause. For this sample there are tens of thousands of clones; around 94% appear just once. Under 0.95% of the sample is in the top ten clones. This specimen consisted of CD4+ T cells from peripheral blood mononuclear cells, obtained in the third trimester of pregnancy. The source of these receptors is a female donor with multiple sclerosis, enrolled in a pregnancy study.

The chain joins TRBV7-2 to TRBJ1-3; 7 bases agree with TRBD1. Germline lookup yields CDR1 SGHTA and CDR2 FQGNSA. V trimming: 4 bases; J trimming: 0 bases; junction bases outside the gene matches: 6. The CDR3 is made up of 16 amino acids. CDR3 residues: CASSSGQVSSGNTIYF. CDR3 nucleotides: TGTGCCAGCAGCTCAGGACAGGTGAGCTCTGGAAACACCATATATTTT. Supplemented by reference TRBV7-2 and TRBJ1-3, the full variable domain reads GAGVSQSPSNKVTEKGKDVELRCDPISGHTALYWYRQSLGQGLEFLIYFQGNSAPDKSGLPSDRFSAERTGGSVSTLTIQRTQQEDSAVYLCASSSGQVSSGNTIYFGEGSWLTVV.

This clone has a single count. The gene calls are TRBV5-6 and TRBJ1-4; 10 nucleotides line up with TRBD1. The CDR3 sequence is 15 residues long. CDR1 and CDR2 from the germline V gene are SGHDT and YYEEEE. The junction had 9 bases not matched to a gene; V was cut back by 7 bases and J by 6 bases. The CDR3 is CASALGGTGDEKLFF. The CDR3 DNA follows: TGTGCCAGCGCGCTCGGCGGGACAGGGGATGAAAAACTGTTTTTT.

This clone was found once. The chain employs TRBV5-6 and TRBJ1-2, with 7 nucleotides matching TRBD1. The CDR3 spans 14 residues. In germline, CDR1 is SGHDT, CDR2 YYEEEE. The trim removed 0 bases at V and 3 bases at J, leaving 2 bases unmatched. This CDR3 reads CASSLGDRDYGYTF. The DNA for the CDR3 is TGTGCCAGCAGCTTGGGGGACAGAGACTATGGCTACACCTTC.

CDR3 amino acids: CASSPQAERDSGNTIYF. CDR3 DNA sequence: TGTGCCAGCTCACCCCAGGCCGAGCGGGACTCTGGAAACACCATATATTTT. This chain connects TRBV18 to TRBJ1-3, with unresolved D. Germline CDR1 reads KGHSH; CDR2 reads LQKENI. CDR3 size: 17 residues. Trimming left V 3 bases short and J 0 bases short, with 15 bases between.

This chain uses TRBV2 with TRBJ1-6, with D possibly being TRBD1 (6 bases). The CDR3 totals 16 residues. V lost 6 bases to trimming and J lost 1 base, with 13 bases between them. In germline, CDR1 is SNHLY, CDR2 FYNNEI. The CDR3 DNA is TGTGCCAGCAGGACTCCACAGGGTTCCTATAATTCACCCCTCCACTTT. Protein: CASRTPQGSYNSPLHF.

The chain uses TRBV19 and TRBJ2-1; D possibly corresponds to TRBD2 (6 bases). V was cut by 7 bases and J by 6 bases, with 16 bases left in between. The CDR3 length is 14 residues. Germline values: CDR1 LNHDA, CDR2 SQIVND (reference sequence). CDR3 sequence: CASNRDSYSNEQFF. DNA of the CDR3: TGTGCCAGTAACCGGGACTCCTACTCCAATGAGCAGTTCTTC.

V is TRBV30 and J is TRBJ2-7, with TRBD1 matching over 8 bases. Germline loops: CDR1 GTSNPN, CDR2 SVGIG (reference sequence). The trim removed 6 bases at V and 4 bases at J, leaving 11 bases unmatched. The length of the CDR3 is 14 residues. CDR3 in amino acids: CACTLSGGWYEQYF. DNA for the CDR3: TGTGCCTGCACGCTATCAGGGGGCTGGTACGAGCAGTACTTC.

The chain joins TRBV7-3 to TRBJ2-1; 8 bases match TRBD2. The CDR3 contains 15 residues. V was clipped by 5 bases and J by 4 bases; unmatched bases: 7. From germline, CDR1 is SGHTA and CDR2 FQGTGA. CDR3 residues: CASSLGGGGYNEQFF. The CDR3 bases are TGTGCCAGCAGCCTGGGGGGCGGGGGGTACAATGAGCAGTTCTTC.

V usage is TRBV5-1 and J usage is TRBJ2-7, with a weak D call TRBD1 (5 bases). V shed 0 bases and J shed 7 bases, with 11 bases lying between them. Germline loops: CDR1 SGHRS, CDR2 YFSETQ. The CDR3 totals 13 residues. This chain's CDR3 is CASSLGQLLEQYF. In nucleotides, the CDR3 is TGCGCCAGCAGCTTGGGACAGCTTCTAGAGCAGTACTTC.